A single sample is the source of the 28 T cell receptor beta chains below, sequenced in a study of tissue T cells after allogeneic stem cell transplantation. Here immunoSEQ multiplex PCR was the method, and the copy in TCRdb shows in-frame clones only, minus some. The sample has about 600 clones, around 70% seen once. This specimen was duodenal tissue, taken at autopsy. The receptors shown here come from a female patient aged 40-69 years with steroid-refractory graft-versus-host disease after an allogeneic stem cell transplant. Part of the T cell pool may stem from the graft donor.

As for this clone: The DNA is left out, because the CDR3 cannot be placed on it with certainty; the CDR3 is given as TCRdb lists it. The chain links TRBV12-2 to TRBJ2-2; TRBD2 reflects the table's D call only, with no check against the DNA. TRBV12-2 is assigned pseudogene status. The CDR3 region is 18 residues in length, termini included. CDR3 in amino acids: CASRYPCSSGRRTGELFF.

The chain combines TRBV6-5 with TRBJ1-1; a possible D gene is TRBD1 (6 bases). The CDR3 consists of 15 residues. Trimming removed 3 bases from V and 4 bases from J, with 15 bases in between. CDR1 is MNHEY, CDR2 SVGAGI, per germline. The CDR3, as DNA: TGTGCCAGCAGTTATCACCTGGGGGGCAGCACTGAAGCTTTCTTT. Protein sequence: CASSYHLGGSTEAFF.

The V gene is TRBV28, the J gene TRBJ1-2; D is uncertain. This CDR3 has 12 residues. V dropped 3 bases and J dropped 5 bases, with 7 bases sitting between them. Per the germline V gene, CDR1 is MDHEN and CDR2 is SYDVKM. The CDR3 DNA is TGTGCCAGCAGTTTCGTGGAGTATGGCTACACCTTC. It translates to CASSFVEYGYTF.

The chain has TRBV4-1 and TRBJ2-3; TRBD1 or TRBD2 may be the D gene (6 bases each). Deletions cut 2 bases from V and 6 bases from J, with 9 bases between. The CDR3 is made up of 13 amino acids. CDR1 is MGHRA and CDR2 is YSYEKL in the germline V gene. The CDR3 here is CASSQLGGDTQYF. DNA of the CDR3: TGCGCCAGCAGCCAATTAGGGGGGGATACGCAGTATTTT.

This chain connects TRBV5-6 to TRBJ2-1; tentative D call: TRBD1 (6 bases). V lost 2 bases to trimming and J lost 8 bases, with 11 bases between them. This CDR3 region has 13 residues. Per germline, CDR1 SGHDT and CDR2 YYEEEE. The CDR3, as DNA: TGTGCCAGCAGCTTATGGGGGCCACATGAGCAGTTCTTC. Translating it yields CASSLWGPHEQFF.

In its sample, this clone was seen a few times. The chain links TRBV28 to TRBJ1-4, with 10 bases fitting TRBD1. CDR1 is MDHEN and CDR2 is SYDVKM in the germline V gene. With 5 bases clipped from V and 1 base from J, the junction kept 13 bases outside the gene matches. CDR3 length: 19 residues. The CDR3 reads CASSPFPWTGGVTNEKLFF. The CDR3 nucleotides are TGTGCCAGCAGTCCTTTTCCTTGGACAGGGGGAGTAACTAATGAAAAACTGTTTTTT.

In its sample, this clone was seen a few times. The V gene is TRBV24-1, the J gene TRBJ2-5; perhaps TRBD2 as D (7 bases). CDR3 length equals 16 residues. V dropped 0 bases and J dropped 1 base, with 11 bases sitting between them. Germline V CDR1 and CDR2: KGHDR, SFDVKD. Here the CDR3 DNA reads TGTGCCACCAGTGATTTGCAAAGGGGGGGCCAAGAGACCCAGTACTTC. It specifies CATSDLQRGGQETQYF.

The chain recombines TRBV24-1 with TRBJ2-5; D might be TRBD1 or TRBD2, each matching 5 bases. V gave up 9 bases and J gave up 5 bases, with 12 bases separating them. Germline V gene data show CDR1 as KGHDR and CDR2 as SFDVKD. The CDR3 extends over 12 amino acids. The CDR3: CATGEGPETQYF. For the CDR3, the DNA is TGTGCCACCGGAGAGGGGCCGGAGACCCAGTACTTC.

The V and J genes are TRBV10-3 and TRBJ2-2; no firm D call. Germline V gives CDR1 ENHRY, CDR2 SYGVKD. The germline V and J ends were trimmed by 0 bases and 0 bases, with 8 bases remaining between them. The CDR3 length is 16 residues. The CDR3 DNA reads as TGTGCCATCAGTGAGTCGGCAACTCCGAACACCGGGGAGCTGTTTTTT. Translating gives CAISESATPNTGELFF.

The rearrangement uses TRBV18 and TRBJ1-5; D is perhaps TRBD1 (6 bases). V was cut by 2 bases and J by 0 bases, with 8 bases left in between. CDR1 KGHSH and CDR2 LQKENI come from the germline V gene. There are 15 residues in the CDR3. CDR3 in amino acids: CASSPRTASNQPQHF. CDR3 nucleotides: TGTGCCAGCTCACCAAGGACAGCTAGCAATCAGCCCCAGCATTTT.

This chain connects TRBV5-1 to TRBJ1-5, with a tentative D call TRBD1 (5 bases). The CDR3 totals 13 residues. Trimming pared 5 bases from V and 9 bases from J, leaving 15 bases between. Germline V gives CDR1 SGHRS, CDR2 YFSETQ. The DNA for the CDR3 is TGCGCCAGCAGTGGTGAACCTGGGGGGCCCCAGCATTTT. It yields the protein CASSGEPGGPQHF. Full variable domain (remainder filled in from reference TRBV5-1 and TRBJ1-5): KAGVTQTPRYLIKTRGQQVTLSCSPISGHRSVSWYQQTPGQGLQFLFEYFSETQRNKGNFPGRFSGRQFSNSRSEMNVSTLELGDSALYLCASSGEPGGPQHFGDGTRLSIL.

There are a few counts of this clone. The gene calls are TRBV11-2 and TRBJ1-3; D may be TRBD1 (5 bases). Germline V lookup: CDR1 SGHAT, CDR2 FQNNGV. The CDR3 has 18 residues. With 0 bases removed from V and 1 base from J, the gap between germline ends came to 16 bases. CDR3 DNA: TGTGCCAGCAGCTTAGATCCAGGGTGGGTGTTGTCTGGAAACACCATATATTTT. This gives the protein CASSLDPGWVLSGNTIYF.

In its sample, this clone was seen a few times. This chain links TRBV28 with TRBJ1-4, with D uncertain. The CDR3 has 11 amino acids. Germline values: CDR1 MDHEN, CDR2 SYDVKM. With 4 bases removed from V and 8 bases from J, the gap between germline ends came to 5 bases. CDR3 amino acids: CASSSWEKLFF. CDR3 coding DNA: TGTGCCAGCAGTTCATGGGAAAAACTGTTTTTT. The complete variable domain, with remaining parts taken from reference TRBV28 and TRBJ1-4, reads DVKVTQSSRYLVKRTGEKVFLECVQDMDHENMFWYRQDPGLGLRLIYFSYDVKMKEKGDIPEGYSVSREKKERFSLILESASTNQTSMYLCASSSWEKLFFGSGTQLSVL.

V and J are TRBV6-5 and TRBJ1-2; D perhaps matches TRBD1 (6 bases). The V and J ends lost 7 bases and 8 bases respectively, with 20 bases between them. The CDR3 spans 14 residues. Germline CDR1 reads MNHEY; CDR2 reads SVGAGI. The DNA of the CDR3 is TGTGCCAGCACCAAGGGGGGGAGGGACAAAGGCTACACCTTC. It encodes CASTKGGRDKGYTF.

The J gene is TRBJ1-1, the V gene TRBV19, with D maybe TRBD1 (6 bases). There are 15 residues in the CDR3. The germline V gene encodes CDR1 LNHDA and CDR2 SQIVND (reference sequence). Trimming took 2 bases from V and 1 from J, leaving 11 bases between them. In nucleotides, the CDR3 is TGTGCCAGTAGTATAACAGGGTATTCGAACACTGAAGCTTTCTTT. This translates into CASSITGYSNTEAFF.

This clone was observed a handful of times. The chain links TRBV20-1 to TRBJ2-7, with TRBD1 matching 8 bases. V gave up 4 bases and J gave up 6 bases; unmatched junction bases: 2. The CDR3 loop spans 11 amino acids. Germline loops: CDR1 DFQATT, CDR2 SNEGSKA (reference sequence). CDR3 region: CSATGGLEQYF. The DNA of the CDR3 is TGCAGTGCTACAGGGGGCCTCGAGCAGTACTTC.

The rearrangement joins TRBV19 to TRBJ1-2; 8 nucleotides agree with TRBD1. After removal of 7 bases from V and 6 bases from J, the junction contained 19 bases not matched to a gene. CDR1 and CDR2 from the germline V gene are LNHDA and SQIVND (reference sequence). This CDR3 is built from 17 residues. The CDR3 is CASIPIRGQGEKDGYTF. CDR3 nucleotides: TGTGCCAGTATACCTATCCGAGGACAGGGAGAAAAGGATGGCTACACCTTC. Variable domain in full (rest from reference TRBV19 and TRBJ1-2): DGGITQSPKYLFRKEGQNVTLSCEQNLNHDAMYWYRQDPGQGLRLIYYSQIVNDFQKGDIAEGYSVSREKKESFPLTVTSAQKNPTAFYLCASIPIRGQGEKDGYTFGSGTRLTVV.

This clone was seen only a few times. The chain is built from TRBV24-1 and TRBJ2-1; 12 bases match TRBD2. Germline V gene data show CDR1 as KGHDR and CDR2 as SFDVKD. The CDR3 extends over 15 amino acids. V dropped 1 base and J dropped 12; count of bases not matched to a gene: 6. The CDR3 DNA reads as TGTGCCACCAGTGATTTAAGACTAGCGGGAGTTAGGCAGTTCTTC. Translation: CATSDLRLAGVRQFF.

V is TRBV6-5 and J is TRBJ2-2; the D gene is possibly TRBD2 (5 bases). CDR1 is MNHEY, CDR2 SVGAGI, per germline. This CDR3 is built from 14 residues. V was clipped by 8 bases and J by 2 bases, with 12 bases between them. The chain's CDR3 is CASPGKFNTGELFF. CDR3 in DNA: TGTGCCAGCCCCGGGAAATTCAACACCGGGGAGCTGTTTTTT.

The V gene is TRBV12-3 or TRBV12-4, the J gene TRBJ2-7; D is uncertain. V dropped 0 bases and J dropped 4 bases, with 4 bases sitting between them. The CDR3 has 12 residues. CDR3 nucleotide sequence: TGTGCCAGCAGTTTAGCCGTTTACGAGCAGTACTTC. Its protein is CASSLAVYEQYF.

This chain joins TRBV30 and TRBJ2-5; unclear D gene. V was shortened by 1 base and J by 5 bases, with 11 bases between the two germline ends. Germline CDR1 and CDR2: GTSNPN and SVGIG (reference sequence). The CDR3 sequence is 13 residues long. CDR3 sequence reads: CAWSALIGETQYF. CDR3 bases: TGTGCCTGGAGTGCCCTGATAGGGGAGACCCAGTACTTC.

There are a few counts of this clone. The V call is TRBV18, the J call TRBJ1-5; TRBD1 is a possible D gene (6 bases). The CDR3 is made up of 14 amino acids. V was cut by 4 bases and J by 3 bases, with 10 bases left in between. CDR1 KGHSH and CDR2 LQKENI come from the germline V gene. As DNA, the CDR3 is TGTGCCAGCTCACTACAGGGACTCAATCAGCCCCAGCATTTT. This translates into CASSLQGLNQPQHF.

The CDR3: CASSFGNKGNTEAFF. The CDR3 coding sequence is TGTGCCAGCAGTTTCGGGAATAAAGGGAACACTGAAGCTTTCTTT. V is TRBV6-5 and J is TRBJ1-1; D uncertain. The germline V and J ends were trimmed by 4 bases and 1 base, with 13 bases remaining between them. CDR3 length equals 15 residues. Germline CDR1 reads MNHEY; CDR2 reads SVGAGI.

V is TRBV18 and J is TRBJ1-5; TRBD1 is a possible D gene (5 bases). Per germline, CDR1 KGHSH and CDR2 LQKENI. The CDR3 is 15 amino acids. V lost 5 bases and J 0 bases, leaving 11 bases between the germline ends. As DNA, the CDR3 is TGTGCCAGCTCAACGGGGGGATATAGCAATCAGCCCCAGCATTTT. Translation: CASSTGGYSNQPQHF.

As to this clone: Other DNA sequences of this sample code for an identical CDR3. The J gene is TRBJ1-2, the V gene TRBV6-1; 7 bases are shared with TRBD1. The CDR3 has 15 residues. V lost 1 base, J lost 4 bases, and 6 bases stayed unmatched. Per the germline V gene, CDR1 is MNHNS and CDR2 is SASEGT. The DNA of the CDR3 is TGTGCCAGCAGTGAAGGACAGGGTTGGAGCTATGGCTACACCTTC. Its protein is CASSEGQGWSYGYTF.

This sequence joins TRBV10-3 and TRBJ2-7; 8 nucleotides align to TRBD2. Germline CDR1 and CDR2: ENHRY and SYGVKD. Trimming took 10 bases from V and 3 from J; bases not matched to a gene: 14. The CDR3 consists of 15 residues. This chain's CDR3 is CATARGGVRSYEQYF. The DNA of the CDR3 is TGTGCCACGGCCCGGGGGGGGGTAAGAAGCTACGAGCAGTACTTC.

A single count supports this clone. The rearrangement uses TRBV6-5 and TRBJ1-1; D might be TRBD1 (6 bases). CDR1 is MNHEY and CDR2 is SVGAGI in the germline V gene. Deletions cut 6 bases from V and 4 bases from J, with 12 bases between. The CDR3 runs to 13 residues. The CDR3 sequence: CASSTGWATEAFF. The CDR3 bases are TGTGCCAGCAGCACAGGGTGGGCCACTGAAGCTTTCTTT.

The chain's CDR3 is CASSSPGADTQYF. Written as DNA, the CDR3 is TGTGCCAGCAGTTCGCCGGGGGCAGATACGCAGTATTTT. The rearrangement joins TRBV27 to TRBJ2-3; D might be TRBD2 (6 bases). The CDR3 length is 13 residues. CDR1 MNHEY and CDR2 SMNVEV come from the germline V gene (reference sequence). V shed 4 bases and J shed 4 bases, with 9 bases lying between them.